This T cell receptor beta chain appears in the sequencing data of a study of regulatory T cells in long-lasting Graves disease. The table lists this clonotype with many counts. Its cognate antigen is unknown. General study findings and limits: Persistent disease favored TRBV28, TRBJ1-2 and TRBJ2-5.

Germline V gene lookup returns CDR1 LGHDT and CDR2 YNNKEL (reference sequence). Trimming left V 1 base short and J 4 bases short, with 4 bases between. The CDR3 loop spans 12 amino acids. Arm-PCR with iRepertoire HTBI primers amplified the CDR3 regions for these TCR beta libraries. TCRdb reanalysed the multiplex PCR reads using MiXCR and keeps one entry per CDR3 protein. This table has fewer than 450,000 distinct CDR3 sequences, 15% appearing once. The time point here: newly diagnosed GD, antithyroid drugs for less than 3 months. Preparation of the TCR library used RNA extracted from PBMCs. These data were likewise used in another study, on T cells in Graves' hyperthyroidism and ophthalmopathy.

The sequenced sample was peripheral blood mononuclear cells (PBMCs), obtained at new diagnosis, from a patient treated with antithyroid drugs. The source of this sequence is a woman in her thirties or forties with Graves disease. This chain connects TRBV3-1 to TRBJ2-5; D not certain. CDR3 protein: CASSQVAETQYF. The CDR3 DNA sequence: TGTGCCAGCAGCCAAGTGGCAGAGACCCAGTACTTC.